Below are 23 T cell receptor beta chains sequenced from a single sample in a study of cytomegalovirus exposure and HLA in healthy donors (dated by TCRdb to the late 2010s). Library creation used the immunoSEQ multiplex PCR assay. For the multiplex PCR, a mixture combining 60 forward primers for TCR Vbeta segments and 13 reverse primers for TCR Jbeta segments was used. The clones in this table, taken by TCRdb from immuneACCESS, are in-frame only. Not every clone is retained; where verified, under half of the shortfall comes from an unresolved V gene, and the cause of the rest is unknown. This sample holds 100,000 to 150,000 clones; around three quarters were observed only once. In total, the top ten clones hold 6% to 8% of the sample. Sequenced input: PBMCs. All receptors derive from a woman aged 40 to 50 in good health and CMV-seronegative.

The chain uses TRBV5-1 and TRBJ2-5, with 8 bases that match TRBD2. Germline-derived CDR1 and CDR2 are SGHRS and YFSETQ. CDR3 length: 16 amino acids. The ends lost 5 bases at V and 3 bases at J; junction bases unmatched: 12. CDR3 coding DNA: TGCGCCAGCAGAAGCGGCCTGAGTAGCGGGGAAGAGACCCAGTACTTC. It translates to CASRSGLSSGEETQYF.

The genes are TRBV28 and TRBJ1-5, with D perhaps matching TRBD1 (6 bases). The CDR3 sequence is 13 residues long. CDR1 and CDR2 from the germline V gene are MDHEN and SYDVKM. V was pared by 8 bases and J by 2 bases, with 10 bases between. CDR3 DNA: TGTGCCAGCGTGGGGACACGCAATCAGCCCCAGCATTTT. It codes for CASVGTRNQPQHF.

A remark on this clone: One junction end does not reproduce the germline sequence, and a read error may be involved. The chain couples TRBV27 to TRBJ2-1, with 7 positions matching TRBD1. Germline lookup yields CDR1 MNHEY and CDR2 SMNVEV (reference sequence). CDR3 length: 16 amino acids. CDR3 sequence reads: CASSLETGLNHNEQFF. CDR3 in DNA: TGTGCTAGCAGTTTGGAGACAGGGCTCAATCATAATGAGCAGTTCTTC.

This clone has only a few counts. This chain's CDR3 is CASTPGLAVNEQFF. DNA for the CDR3: TGTGCCAGCACCCCGGGACTAGCGGTAAACGAGCAGTTCTTC. The chain recombines TRBV27 with TRBJ2-1; TRBD2 matches at 11 bases. Germline CDR1 is MNHEY and CDR2 is SMNVEV (reference sequence). The CDR3 contains 14 residues. J lost 10 bases, V lost 7 bases, and 9 bases had no gene match.

The chain links TRBV28 to TRBJ2-7; 10 nucleotides agree with TRBD1. Germline lookup yields CDR1 MDHEN and CDR2 SYDVKM. This CDR3 region has 17 residues. The trim removed 3 bases at V and 3 bases at J, leaving 11 bases unmatched. CDR3 residues: CASSFPGTGVLIYEQYF. CDR3 bases: TGTGCCAGCAGTTTCCCCGGGACAGGGGTCTTGATCTACGAGCAGTACTTC.

The chain couples TRBV15 to TRBJ2-1; 7 nucleotides align to TRBD2. V was pared by 1 base and J by 7 bases, with 4 bases of the junction left unmatched. Germline-derived CDR1 and CDR2 are LNHNV and YYDKDF (reference sequence). The CDR3 is made up of 14 amino acids. The CDR3 loop reads CATSRVRTSNEQFF. CDR3 DNA sequence: TGTGCCACCAGCAGAGTCAGGACTAGTAATGAGCAGTTCTTC. Using reference TRBV15 and TRBJ2-1 for the parts outside the CDR3, the full variable domain is DAMVIQNPRYQVTQFGKPVTLSCSQTLNHNVMYWYQQKSSQAPKLLFHYYDKDFNNEADTPDNFQSRRPNTSFCFLDIRSPGLGDTAMYLCATSRVRTSNEQFFGPGTRLTVL.

Turning to this clone: Sequence at one end of the junction differs from germline and may be a read error. The chain uses TRBV5-1 and TRBJ2-7; D remains unclear. The CDR3 length is 11 residues. Germline V lookup: CDR1 SGHRS, CDR2 YFSETQ. The CDR3 spells CASSLNYEQYF. CDR3 nucleotide sequence: TGTGCCAGCAGCCTAAACTACGAGCAGTACTTC.

The rearrangement joins TRBV5-1 to TRBJ2-6, with 9 bases fitting TRBD2. Germline-derived CDR1 and CDR2 are SGHRS and YFSETQ. Unmatched junction bases numbered 5, after V lost 4 bases and J lost 3 bases. The length of the CDR3 is 16 residues. The CDR3 is CASSRGRGDGANVLTF. CDR3 DNA: TGCGCCAGCAGCCGCGGGAGGGGGGATGGGGCCAACGTCCTGACTTTC.

V and J are TRBV5-6 and TRBJ1-5; 7 bases line up with TRBD1. Trimming at V came to 9 bases and at J to 5 bases, leaving 8 bases not matched to a gene. CDR1 SGHDT and CDR2 YYEEEE come from the germline V gene. The CDR3 sequence is 13 residues long. The CDR3 DNA follows: TGTGCCACGCTCGGGACAGCCGATCAGCCCCAGCATTTT. Translating gives CATLGTADQPQHF.

This clone came up a few times. The V gene is TRBV5-1, the J gene TRBJ2-3; D unresolved. Germline CDR1 SGHRS, CDR2 YFSETQ. CDR3 length: 14 amino acids. V lost 7 bases and J 2 bases, leaving 14 bases between the germline ends. The DNA for the CDR3 is TGCGCCAGCTCCGTGGGTAGCTACACAGATACGCAGTATTTT. This gives the protein CASSVGSYTDTQYF.

The CDR3 sequence: CASSSPPGNLRTIQYF. CDR3 sequence (DNA): TGTGCCAGCAGCTCCCCTCCCGGGAACCTACGCACCATTCAGTACTTC. The gene calls are TRBV28 and TRBJ2-4, with D possibly TRBD2 on 5 matching bases. Germline lookup yields CDR1 MDHEN and CDR2 SYDVKM. The CDR3 is made up of 16 amino acids. The germline V and J ends were trimmed by 6 bases and 9 bases, with 24 bases remaining between them. Drawing the rest from reference TRBV28 and TRBJ2-4, the complete variable domain is DVKVTQSSRYLVKRTGEKVFLECVQDMDHENMFWYRQDPGLGLRLIYFSYDVKMKEKGDIPEGYSVSREKKERFSLILESASTNQTSMYLCASSSPPGNLRTIQYFGAGTRLSVL.

This clone was observed a handful of times. V usage is TRBV15 and J usage is TRBJ2-1; 7 bases agree with TRBD2. This CDR3 region has 15 residues. The V segment lost 0 bases and the J segment 3 bases; nucleotides outside the gene matches: 2. Per the germline V gene, CDR1 is LNHNV and CDR2 is YYDKDF (reference sequence). The CDR3 nucleotides read TGTGCCACCAGCAGAGAGGCGGGAGACTACAATGAGCAGTTCTTC. Protein product: CATSREAGDYNEQFF.

The rearrangement joins TRBV2 to TRBJ1-2; 7 bases match TRBD1. From germline, CDR1 is SNHLY and CDR2 FYNNEI. V lost 6 bases and J lost 8; bases outside the gene matches: 12. This CDR3 spans 14 amino acids. Written as DNA, the CDR3 is TGTGCCAGCAGACGCCTCCGGGACAGATTAGGCTACACCTTC. This translates into CASRRLRDRLGYTF.

The chain has TRBV10-1 and TRBJ2-3; TRBD1 might be the D (6 bases). Germline V gene data show CDR1 as WNHNN and CDR2 as SYGVQD (reference sequence). V was clipped by 7 bases and J by 3 bases, with 14 bases between them. CDR3 size: 14 residues. The CDR3 protein is CASKDRLSTDTQYF. Here the CDR3 DNA reads TGCGCCAGCAAGGACAGACTCAGTACAGATACGCAGTATTTT.

For the CDR3, the DNA is TGTGCCAGCAGCCCCTTACAGACGAACACCGGGGAGCTGTTTTTT. As protein: CASSPLQTNTGELFF. The V gene is TRBV11-2, the J gene TRBJ2-2; no definite D call. Per the germline V gene, CDR1 is SGHAT and CDR2 is FQNNGV. V was shortened by 5 bases and J by 0 bases, with 10 bases between the two germline ends. The CDR3 is made up of 15 amino acids.

Turning to this clone: One end of the junction varies from germline; a read error may be responsible. The chain couples TRBV28 to TRBJ2-6, with a tentative D call TRBD1 (6 bases). This CDR3 is 15 amino acids long. The germline V gene has CDR1 MDHEN and CDR2 SYDVKM. CDR3 sequence (DNA): TGTGCCAGCAGTCTGACAGGTTCCGGGGCCAACGGCCTGACTTTC. This sequence encodes CASSLTGSGANGLTF.

This chain joins TRBV7-9 and TRBJ2-1, with 10 bases aligning to TRBD1. With V trimmed by 5 bases and J by 8 bases, 15 bases remained unmatched. The CDR3 is 17 amino acids. Germline loops: CDR1 SEHNR, CDR2 FQNEAQ (reference sequence). The CDR3 DNA reads as TGTGCCAGCAGCCCCACATCCCGGGGACAGGGGTATCATGAGCAGTTCTTC. Encoded protein: CASSPTSRGQGYHEQFF.

This chain joins TRBV11-2 and TRBJ2-7; a possible D gene is TRBD2 (6 bases). Trimming pared 5 bases from V and 9 bases from J, leaving 17 bases between. This CDR3 comprises 13 residues. Germline V lookup: CDR1 SGHAT, CDR2 FQNNGV. This CDR3 is CASSPGGSVVQYF. The CDR3 nucleotides read TGTGCCAGCAGCCCAGGAGGGTCGGTAGTGCAGTACTTC. Based on the CDR3 plus reference TRBV11-2 and TRBJ2-7, the full variable domain is EAGVAQSPRYKIIEKRQSVAFWCNPISGHATLYWYQQILGQGPKLLIQFQNNGVVDDSQLPKDRFSAERLKGVDSTLKIQPAKLEDSAVYLCASSPGGSVVQYFGPGTRLTVT.

The chain employs TRBV28 and TRBJ1-2; D is ambiguous. The CDR3 runs to 14 residues. The germline V and J ends were trimmed by 2 bases and 2 bases, with 9 bases remaining between them. Germline CDR1 and CDR2: MDHEN and SYDVKM. The CDR3 loop is CASSLPGINYGYTF. The CDR3 coding sequence is TGTGCCAGCAGTTTACCTGGCATCAACTATGGCTACACCTTC.

The V gene is TRBV13, the J gene TRBJ2-1; 10 positions agree with TRBD2. CDR3 size: 17 residues. V dropped 5 bases and J dropped 4; count of bases not matched to a gene: 11. Germline CDR1 reads PRHDT; CDR2 reads FYEKMQ (reference sequence). DNA of the CDR3: TGTGCCAGCAGCCGGCAAAGACTAGCGGGTACATACAATGAGCAGTTCTTC. It yields the protein CASSRQRLAGTYNEQFF.

The chain combines TRBV27 with TRBJ2-1; 9 nucleotides match TRBD1. The CDR3 length is 16 residues. Germline V gives CDR1 MNHEY, CDR2 SMNVEV (reference sequence). The J segment lost 1 base and the V segment lost 6 bases, leaving 7 bases of the junction unmatched. For the CDR3, the DNA is TGTGCCAGCAGGTCACAGGGGGCTATTTCCTACAATGAGCAGTTCTTC. Amino acid sequence: CASRSQGAISYNEQFF.

The genes are TRBV28 and TRBJ1-5, with D perhaps TRBD1 (6 bases). The CDR3 spans 17 residues. Germline CDR1 is MDHEN and CDR2 is SYDVKM. With 3 bases removed from V and 1 base from J, the gap between germline ends came to 16 bases. CDR3: CASSLGGAVGSNQPQHF. CDR3 nucleotide sequence: TGTGCCAGCAGTTTGGGGGGGGCAGTTGGGAGCAATCAGCCCCAGCATTTT. The full variable domain, with the rest looked up from reference TRBV28 and TRBJ1-5, is DVKVTQSSRYLVKRTGEKVFLECVQDMDHENMFWYRQDPGLGLRLIYFSYDVKMKEKGDIPEGYSVSREKKERFSLILESASTNQTSMYLCASSLGGAVGSNQPQHFGDGTRLSIL.

The chain employs TRBV5-1 and TRBJ2-3; TRBD1 matches 7 bases. There are 15 residues in the CDR3. Germline V gene sequence: CDR1 SGHRS, CDR2 YFSETQ. With V trimmed by 0 bases and J by 3 bases, 4 bases remained unmatched. The CDR3 here is CASSLVDRVTDTQYF. CDR3 DNA: TGCGCCAGCAGCTTGGTCGACAGGGTGACAGATACGCAGTATTTT.